This T cell receptor beta chain was captured by sequencing in a study of T cell changes during pregnancy in multiple sclerosis (dated 2019 in TCRdb). Study-level background: The study examined how the T cell repertoire changed over the course of pregnancy in women with multiple sclerosis.

The receptor library was made with the immunoSEQ multiplex PCR assay. TCRdb holds this immuneACCESS table with in-frame rearrangements only. Some clones are missing; in checked studies, unresolved V genes explain under half, and the rest has no known cause. This sample gives about 93,000 clones in total; around 92% of them show up just once. The top ten hold about 2% of the sample. As regards this clone: The specificity of this receptor is unknown. No qualities accompany the bases; no much larger clone lies one base away.

Cut back by 2 bases and 1 base, the V and J ends lie 12 bases apart. From a lookup of the germline V gene, CDR1 and CDR2 are SGHDT and YYEEEE. The CDR3 sequence holds 15 residues, the cysteine and phenylalanine included. Only CDR3 DNA remains: 45 bases, in frame from the first base. The TCR sequence derives from a female donor with multiple sclerosis, enrolled in a pregnancy study. The V gene is TRBV5-6 and the J gene is TRBJ2-5; the D gene assignment is ambiguous. This sample comprised peripheral blood, obtained after pregnancy. At the DNA level, the sequence is TGTGCCAGCAGCTTTTCGGGTGGGTCCCAAGAGACCCAGTACTTC. Its protein is CASSFSGGSQETQYF. Beyond the CDR3, the reference TRBV5-6 and TRBJ2-5 genes provide the residues; the full variable domain reads: DAGVTQSPTHLIKTRGQQVTLRCSPKSGHDTVSWYQQALGQGPQFIFQYYEEEERQRGNFPDRFSGHQFPNYSSELNVNALLLGDSALYLCASSFSGGSQETQYFGPGTRLLVL.